One sample yielded the 17 T cell receptor beta chains listed below, sequenced in a study of cytomegalovirus exposure and HLA in healthy donors. Both 60 Vbeta primers and 13 Jbeta primers went into the PCR. Assay used: immunoSEQ multiplex PCR; TCRdb lists only in-frame clones, some missing. The data show roughly 80,000 clones, around 70% seen once. The specimen was PBMCs. The receptors were gathered from a woman aged 50 to 65 in good health and CMV-seropositive.

The rearrangement uses TRBV7-8 and TRBJ1-5; D uncertain. CDR3 length: 16 amino acids. Germline CDR1 reads SGHVS; CDR2 reads FQNEAQ. Trimming left V 1 base short and J 0 bases short, with 10 bases between. Written as DNA, the CDR3 is TGTGCCAGCAGCTTAGTCCCGGGATATAGCAATCAGCCCCAGCATTTT. Its protein is CASSLVPGYSNQPQHF.

V and J are TRBV5-8 and TRBJ2-1, with D hard to call. The V end was cut by 8 bases, the J end by 3 bases, with 12 bases between. This CDR3 has 13 residues. The germline V gene encodes CDR1 SGHTS and CDR2 YDEGEE. CDR3: CASGPTFYNEQFF. Written as DNA, the CDR3 is TGTGCCAGTGGCCCGACTTTCTACAATGAGCAGTTCTTC.

DNA for the CDR3: TGCGCCAGCAGCTTGGCCTCCGACAGGACGGATACGCAGTATTTT. It encodes CASSLASDRTDTQYF. V and J are TRBV5-1 and TRBJ2-3; tentatively, D is TRBD1 (6 bases). The V gene's germline CDR1 is SGHRS and CDR2 YFSETQ. This CDR3 is 15 amino acids long. Between the trimmed V and J ends, which lost 0 bases and 6 bases, there was a span of 14 bases.

This clone was seen more than once but under ten times. J is TRBJ2-7 and V is TRBV30; 7 positions agree with TRBD1. Trimming removed 4 bases from V and 1 base from J; junction bases left unmatched: 7. CDR3 size: 14 residues. Germline lookup yields CDR1 GTSNPN and CDR2 SVGIG (reference sequence). CDR3 region: CAWNVQGYSYEQYF. In nucleotides, the CDR3 is TGTGCCTGGAACGTACAGGGGTATTCCTACGAGCAGTACTTC.

The rearrangement uses TRBV7-3 and TRBJ2-7; D not certain. Trimming removed 5 bases from V and 0 bases from J, with 8 bases in between. Germline lookup yields CDR1 SGHTA and CDR2 FQGTGA. CDR3 size: 13 residues. CDR3 in amino acids: CASSPHSSYEQYF. The CDR3 DNA reads as TGTGCCAGCAGCCCCCACAGCTCCTACGAGCAGTACTTC.

This chain joins TRBV9 and TRBJ2-1, with 12 bases aligning to TRBD2. This CDR3 has 15 residues. CDR1 SGDLS and CDR2 YYNGEE come from the germline V gene. The V and J ends lost 4 bases and 8 bases, in that order; junction bases with no gene match: 7. CDR3 nucleotide sequence: TGTGCCAGCAGCCCCCTAGCGGGAGGGCCCGATGAGCAGTTCTTC. Translating gives CASSPLAGGPDEQFF.

This rearrangement joins TRBV11-2 to TRBJ2-5; 8 bases agree with TRBD1. The germline CDR1 and CDR2 sequences are SGHAT and FQNNGV. This CDR3 region has 14 residues. V shed 1 base, J shed 4 bases, and the junction held 2 bases outside the gene matches. In DNA form, the CDR3 reads TGTGCCAGCAGCTTAGGGACAGGGCGAGAGACCCAGTACTTC. Amino acid sequence: CASSLGTGRETQYF. Full variable domain (missing parts from reference TRBV11-2 and TRBJ2-5): EAGVAQSPRYKIIEKRQSVAFWCNPISGHATLYWYQQILGQGPKLLIQFQNNGVVDDSQLPKDRFSAERLKGVDSTLKIQPAKLEDSAVYLCASSLGTGRETQYFGPGTRLLVL.

The genes are TRBV7-9 and TRBJ2-7; TRBD2 is a possible D gene (7 bases). Trimming removed 5 bases from V and 2 bases from J, with 13 bases in between. The CDR3 consists of 14 residues. From germline, CDR1 is SEHNR and CDR2 FQNEAQ (reference sequence). The DNA of the CDR3 is TGTGCCAGCAGCCCGAGGGGGGGAACCTACGAGCAGTACTTC. Protein product: CASSPRGGTYEQYF.

This clone was counted only a few times. The rearrangement joins TRBV30 to TRBJ1-2; 8 bases map to TRBD1. Germline values: CDR1 GTSNPN, CDR2 SVGIG (reference sequence). Trimming removed 2 bases from V and 8 bases from J; junction bases left unmatched: 10. The CDR3 consists of 14 residues. The CDR3 region is CAWSRDRGDLGYTF. The CDR3 region has the DNA TGTGCCTGGAGTCGAGACAGGGGAGATTTGGGCTACACCTTC.

The chain carries TRBV6-1 and TRBJ2-1; D may be TRBD2 (6 bases). Germline V gene sequence: CDR1 MNHNS, CDR2 SASEGT. V was pared by 6 bases and J by 4 bases, with 16 bases between. The CDR3 is 15 residues long. CDR3 coding DNA: TGTGCCAGCAGGCTGGCGGAGGGCCCGTACAATGAGCAGTTCTTC. The encoded protein is CASRLAEGPYNEQFF.

This chain connects TRBV19 to TRBJ2-5; the match to TRBD2 covers 11 bases. CDR3 length: 17 amino acids. Trimming took 3 bases from V and 0 from J; bases not matched to a gene: 6. Germline CDR1 and CDR2: LNHDA and SQIVND (reference sequence). The CDR3 DNA reads as TGTGCCAGTAGTATTGGGGGACTAGCGGAGCACCAAGAGACCCAGTACTTC. This sequence encodes CASSIGGLAEHQETQYF.

This clone appeared a single time. This chain uses TRBV6-6 with TRBJ2-3, with D possibly matching TRBD1 (7 bases). V was clipped by 6 bases and J by 6 bases, with 10 bases between them. The CDR3 totals 12 residues. Germline loops: CDR1 MNHNY, CDR2 SVGAGI (reference sequence). CDR3 in DNA: TGTGCCAGCAGCCCAGGGGGGGATACGCAGTATTTT. Protein sequence: CASSPGGDTQYF.

The table lists this clone with many counts. V is TRBV27 and J is TRBJ2-1; 10 bases agree with TRBD2. CDR3 length: 16 amino acids. V shed 7 bases, J shed 4 bases, and the junction held 10 bases outside the gene matches. Germline CDR1 MNHEY, CDR2 SMNVEV (reference sequence). The CDR3 loop reads CASNSGGAGGYNEQFF. In nucleotides, the CDR3 is TGTGCCAGCAATTCCGGGGGAGCGGGAGGGTACAATGAGCAGTTCTTC.

V and J are TRBV29-1 and TRBJ2-1, with 12 nucleotides matching TRBD2. CDR3 length equals 14 residues. V shed 6 bases, J shed 10 bases, and the junction held 10 bases outside the gene matches. The germline V gene encodes CDR1 SQVTM and CDR2 ANQGSEA. The CDR3 here is CSVPLASGRGEQFF. Here the CDR3 DNA reads TGCAGCGTCCCCCTGGCTAGCGGGAGGGGGGAGCAGTTCTTC.

The genes are TRBV2 and TRBJ2-1; 10 bases agree with TRBD2. V shed 5 bases, J shed 2 bases, and the junction held 3 bases outside the gene matches. The CDR3 has 15 amino acids. Germline V CDR1 and CDR2: SNHLY, FYNNEI. The CDR3 here is CASSRTSGTYNEQFF. Written as DNA, the CDR3 is TGTGCCAGCAGTCGGACTAGCGGCACCTACAATGAGCAGTTCTTC.

The chain joins TRBV6-5 to TRBJ2-7, with TRBD2 matching 12 bases. The CDR3 spans 13 residues. Germline loops: CDR1 MNHEY, CDR2 SVGAGI. V was clipped by 6 bases and J by 7 bases; unmatched bases: 4. CDR3 amino acids: CASSVGLAGEQYF. In DNA, the CDR3 is TGTGCCAGCAGCGTCGGACTAGCGGGAGAGCAGTACTTC.

This chain links TRBV6-5 with TRBJ2-1, with 9 nucleotides matching TRBD1. The germline V gene encodes CDR1 MNHEY and CDR2 SVGAGI. The CDR3 sequence is 15 residues long. The trim removed 5 bases at V and 3 bases at J, leaving 5 bases unmatched. The CDR3 here is CASSKRQGVYNEQFF. The CDR3 nucleotides are TGTGCCAGCAGTAAACGACAGGGGGTCTACAATGAGCAGTTCTTC.